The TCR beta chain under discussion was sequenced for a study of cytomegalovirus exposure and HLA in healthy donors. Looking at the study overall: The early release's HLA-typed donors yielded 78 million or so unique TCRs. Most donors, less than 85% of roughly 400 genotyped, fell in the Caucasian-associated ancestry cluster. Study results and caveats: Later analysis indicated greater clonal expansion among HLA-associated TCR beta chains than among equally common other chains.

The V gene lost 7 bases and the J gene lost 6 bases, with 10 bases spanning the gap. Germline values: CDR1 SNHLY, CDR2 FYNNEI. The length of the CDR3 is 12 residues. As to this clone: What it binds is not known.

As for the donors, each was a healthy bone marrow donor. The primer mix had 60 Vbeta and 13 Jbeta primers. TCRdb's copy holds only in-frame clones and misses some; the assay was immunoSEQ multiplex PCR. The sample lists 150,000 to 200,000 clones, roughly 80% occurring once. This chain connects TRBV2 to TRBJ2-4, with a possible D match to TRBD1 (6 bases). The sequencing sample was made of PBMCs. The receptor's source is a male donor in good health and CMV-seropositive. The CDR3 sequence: CASNFRGNIQYF. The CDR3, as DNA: TGTGCCAGCAATTTCAGGGGAAACATTCAGTACTTC.